The 2 T cell receptor beta chains in this list originate from one sample, sequenced in a study of vaccination and CD4 T cells after COVID-19. Treatment described: roughly 10-day PBMC culture with coronavirus spike peptide pools or control peptides (ViraFEST assay). During the years 2011-2018, before the COVID-19 pandemic, the unexposed donor's CD4+ T cells were collected. These receptors have no known antigen. Sequencing of DNA taken from cultured CD4+ T cells relied on the Oncomine TCR Beta short-read assay. Via MiXCR, TCRdb re-called the PCR reads, giving one row per CDR3 protein. The table shows fewer than 2,500 distinct CDR3 sequences, with 46% occurring only once. The sample comprised CD4+ T cells from blood, cultured in vitro. The receptor set was obtained from a human donor in good health.

The chain has TRBV2 and TRBJ1-5; D is ambiguous. The V and J ends lost 2 bases and 1 base respectively, with 9 bases between them. Per the germline V gene, CDR1 is SNHLY and CDR2 is FYNNEI. The CDR3 is 15 residues long. This CDR3 is CASSEQVDSNQPQHF. The DNA of the CDR3 is TGTGCCAGCAGTGAACAGGTGGACAGCAATCAGCCCCAGCATTTT. The whole variable domain, remainder taken from reference TRBV2 and TRBJ1-5, is EPEVTQTPSHQVTQMGQEVILRCVPISNHLYFYWYRQILGQKVEFLVSFYNNEISEKSEIFDDQFSVERPDGSNFTLKIRSTKLEDSAMYFCASSEQVDSNQPQHFGDGTRLSIL.

The chain joins TRBV18 to TRBJ1-5; 11 nucleotides align to TRBD1. The V gene end was trimmed by 6 bases and the J gene end by 5 bases; junction bases not matched to a gene: 6. The CDR3 sequence is 15 residues long. CDR1 is KGHSH and CDR2 is LQKENI in the germline V gene. CDR3 protein: CASSTGTGGHQPQHF. CDR3 sequence (DNA): TGTGCCAGCTCCACCGGGACAGGGGGGCATCAGCCCCAGCATTTT.